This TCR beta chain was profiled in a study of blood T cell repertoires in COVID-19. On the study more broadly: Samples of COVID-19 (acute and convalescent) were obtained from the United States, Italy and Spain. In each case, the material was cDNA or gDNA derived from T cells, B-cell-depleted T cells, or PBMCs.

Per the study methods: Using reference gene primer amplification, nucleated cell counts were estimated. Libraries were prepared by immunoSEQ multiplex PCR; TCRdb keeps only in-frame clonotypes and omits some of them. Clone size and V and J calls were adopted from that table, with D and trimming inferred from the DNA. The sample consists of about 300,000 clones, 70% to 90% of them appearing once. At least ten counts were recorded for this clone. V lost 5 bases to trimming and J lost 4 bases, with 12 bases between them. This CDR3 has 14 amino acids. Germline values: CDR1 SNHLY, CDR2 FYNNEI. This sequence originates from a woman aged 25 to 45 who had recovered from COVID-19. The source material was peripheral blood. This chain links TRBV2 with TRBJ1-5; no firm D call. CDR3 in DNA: TGTGCCAGCAGTACGGAGGGAAAGAATCAGCCCCAGCATTTT. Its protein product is CASSTEGKNQPQHF. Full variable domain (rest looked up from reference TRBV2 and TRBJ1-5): EPEVTQTPSHQVTQMGQEVILRCVPISNHLYFYWYRQILGQKVEFLVSFYNNEISEKSEIFDDQFSVERPDGSNFTLKIRSTKLEDSAMYFCASSTEGKNQPQHFGDGTRLSIL.